The 8 T cell receptor beta chains in this list originate from one sample, sequenced in a study of T cells in localized non-small cell lung cancer. The data were produced by immunoSEQ multiplex PCR, yet TCRdb's version contains in-frame clones alone and is incomplete. The data show about 19,000 clones, over 75% seen once. The specimen comprised peripheral blood, sampled before any cancer treatment. The receptors derive from a female donor at least 60 years old with stage I lung adenocarcinoma.

There are a few counts of this clone. J is TRBJ1-6 and V is TRBV21-1; TRBD1 was called by the table and not checked on the DNA. TRBV21-1 is a pseudogene. The length of the CDR3 is 15 residues. CDR3 sequence: CASEDRTFYNSPLHF. The CDR3 DNA is TGTGCCAGCGAGGACAGGACCTTCTATAATTCACCCCTCCACTTT.

The rearrangement links TRBV18 to TRBJ1-1, with a tentative D call TRBD1 (6 bases). V dropped 4 bases and J dropped 5 bases, with 23 bases sitting between them. Germline values: CDR1 KGHSH, CDR2 LQKENI. There are 17 residues in the CDR3. CDR3 coding DNA: TGTGCCAGCTCACACGCCAACCCCGCTATACAGGGAACTGAAGCTTTCTTT. Protein: CASSHANPAIQGTEAFF.

This sequence joins TRBV30 and TRBJ1-3; 8 bases map to TRBD1. The CDR3 runs to 16 residues. The V and J ends lost 8 bases and 0 bases, in that order; junction bases with no gene match: 12. Germline-derived CDR1 and CDR2 are GTSNPN and SVGIG (reference sequence). The CDR3 loop reads CAGGFGTGFSGNTIYF. In DNA form, the CDR3 reads TGTGCCGGAGGATTCGGGACAGGCTTCTCTGGAAACACCATATATTTT.

Points on this clone: Relative to the germline gene, one junction end is altered; a read error may explain this. J is TRBJ2-5 and V is TRBV7-2; tentative D call: TRBD2 (6 bases). This CDR3 has 13 amino acids. Germline CDR1 and CDR2: SGHTA and FQGNSA. The CDR3 nucleotides are TGTGCCAGCAGCTTTCATCCTCGGGGGTGGATCGACTTC. This sequence encodes CASSFHPRGWIDF. The whole variable domain, filled in from reference TRBV7-2 and TRBJ2-5, reads GAGVSQSPSNKVTEKGKDVELRCDPISGHTALYWYRQSLGQGLEFLIYFQGNSAPDKSGLPSDRFSAERTGGSVSTLTIQRTQQEDSAVYLCASSFHPRGWIDFGPGTRLLVL.

This chain connects TRBV7-2 to TRBJ2-2; 8 nucleotides align to TRBD1. V lost 9 bases to trimming and J lost 4 bases; unmatched junction nucleotides: 13. The V gene's germline CDR1 is SGHTA and CDR2 FQGNSA. The CDR3 contains 16 residues. In DNA, the CDR3 is TGTGCCAGAGAACTACAGGACAGGGTCCGCACCGGGGAGCTGTTTTTT. Protein sequence: CARELQDRVRTGELFF. The full variable domain, its missing parts supplied by reference TRBV7-2 and TRBJ2-2, is GAGVSQSPSNKVTEKGKDVELRCDPISGHTALYWYRQSLGQGLEFLIYFQGNSAPDKSGLPSDRFSAERTGGSVSTLTIQRTQQEDSAVYLCARELQDRVRTGELFFGEGSRLTVL.

J is TRBJ1-1 and V is TRBV11-1; 8 bases agree with TRBD1. CDR3 length: 11 amino acids. CDR1 SGHAT and CDR2 FQDESV come from the germline V gene (reference sequence). Trimming took 5 bases from V and 11 from J; bases not matched to a gene: 4. CDR3 sequence reads: CASSPDRDAFF. The CDR3 region has the DNA TGTGCCAGCAGCCCGGACAGGGACGCTTTCTTT.

This chain uses TRBV7-2 with TRBJ1-1; D might be TRBD1 (5 bases). Trimming took 0 bases from V and 2 from J, leaving 10 bases between them. CDR1 and CDR2 (germline): SGHTA, FQGNSA. The CDR3 is 15 amino acids. In DNA form, the CDR3 reads TGTGCCAGCAGCTTAGCATGGACACCTAACACTGAAGCTTTCTTT. Translating gives CASSLAWTPNTEAFF.

As regards this clone: This same CDR3 is encoded by further DNA sequences in the sample. The J gene is TRBJ1-1, the V gene TRBV2; D gene uncertain. This CDR3 is built from 15 residues. CDR1 is SNHLY, CDR2 FYNNEI, per germline. The V end lost 5 bases, the J end lost 1 base, and 14 bases lay between the germline ends. CDR3: CASSILPGKNTEAFF. The CDR3, as DNA: TGTGCCAGCAGTATCCTCCCGGGAAAGAACACTGAAGCTTTCTTT.